Listed below are T cell receptor beta chains from one sample, sequenced in a study of T cells in Graves' hyperthyroidism and ophthalmopathy. In TCRdb, the multiplex PCR reads were re-called with MiXCR into one record per CDR3 protein. The sample has 500,000 to 650,000 distinct CDR3 sequences, 15% to 20% seen once. The specimen sequenced was blood. The source is a man aged 35 to 55 with Graves' ophthalmopathy. Each CDR3 is given with its conserved first and last residue. Fields, in order: CDR3 DNA, CDR3 protein, clone size, D gene, V gene, J gene, CDR3 length. A D gene is named only where the DNA matches it firmly. Rows may omit the clone size; those that give it use once, few, many or a size class.

TGTGCCTGGAGTCCTCTTGAGAATCAGCCCCAGCATTTT	CAWSPLENQPQHF	many	.	TRBV30	TRBJ1-5	13
TGCAGCGTTGTAACAGGGTATAATCAGCCCCAGCATTTT	CSVVTGYNQPQHF	.	.	TRBV29-1	TRBJ1-5	13
TGCAGTGCTGGTAGACAGGCGAACACTGAAGCTTTCTTT	CSAGRQANTEAFF	many	.	TRBV20-1	TRBJ1-1	13
TGTGCCAGTAGTATCCGGACAGGGCGGCAGCCCCAGCATTTT	CASSIRTGRQPQHF	.	TRBD1	TRBV19	TRBJ1-5	14
TGTGCCAGCAGCTCGCGAGGACTAGCGGGAGAGGTTGAGCAGTTCTTC	CASSSRGLAGEVEQFF	few	TRBD2	TRBV7-8	TRBJ2-1	16
TGTGCCAGCAGTTCACCCGGACAGGCCCGGGAGCTGTTTTTT	CASSSPGQARELFF	.	TRBD1	TRBV28	TRBJ2-2	14
TGCAGTGCTGTCGGTCCTAGCTCCTACAATGAGCAGTTCTTC	CSAVGPSSYNEQFF	many	.	TRBV20-1	TRBJ2-1	14
TGCGCCAGCAGCTTGAACAGGGGATATAGCAATCAGCCCCAGCATTTT	CASSLNRGYSNQPQHF	.	TRBD1	TRBV5-1	TRBJ1-5	16
TGTGCCAGCAGTTTTCCTAGGGCCTCCTACAATGAGCAGTTCTTC	CASSFPRASYNEQFF	.	.	TRBV28	TRBJ2-1	15
TGTGCCAGCAGCTCCAGGACTTCCAATGAGCAGTTCTTC	CASSSRTSNEQFF	few	.	TRBV7-9	TRBJ2-1	13
TGTGCCAGCGCTCCTTGGGCAGGCGGAAATCAGCCCCAGCATTTT	CASAPWAGGNQPQHF	few	.	TRBV6-2/TRBV6-3	TRBJ1-5	15
TGTGCCATCACTCGAGACACCAGCTCCTACAATGAGCAGTTCTTC	CAITRDTSSYNEQFF	few	.	TRBV10-3	TRBJ2-1	15
TGTGCCAGCAGCTCGAAGGAACAGGGAGCCACAAGGGAGACCCAGTACTTC	CASSSKEQGATRETQYF	many	.	TRBV7-9	TRBJ2-5	17
TGCGCCAGCAGCGTGGACAGGGTTAATTCACCCCTCCACTTT	CASSVDRVNSPLHF	few	TRBD1	TRBV5-1	TRBJ1-6	14
TGTGCCAGCAGTTTAGCAGACCTCTTGAACACTGAAGCTTTCTTT	CASSLADLLNTEAFF	many	.	TRBV12-3/TRBV12-4	TRBJ1-1	15
TGTGCCAGCAGCCACCGGACAGGGGGCACTGAAGCTTTCTTT	CASSHRTGGTEAFF	many	TRBD1	TRBV3-1	TRBJ1-1	14
TGTGCCAGTAACCCCAACAGGGCCATCGGCGGCTACACCTTC	CASNPNRAIGGYTF	.	.	TRBV19	TRBJ1-2	14
TGCGCCAGCAGCTTGACAGCTTCAACCGCTGGAAACACCATATATTTT	CASSLTASTAGNTIYF	.	.	TRBV5-8	TRBJ1-3	16
TGCGCCAGCAGCCCTAGGACAGGGTCGGGGAACACTGAAGCTTTCTTT	CASSPRTGSGNTEAFF	.	TRBD1	TRBV5-1	TRBJ1-1	16
TGTGCCAGCACCTTTCGTCAGGTGGATGAAAAACTGTTTTTT	CASTFRQVDEKLFF	few	.	TRBV7-2	TRBJ1-4	14
TGCACCAGCAGCTTGGCCGGGGGCAGGGGCACCGGGGAGCTGTTTTTT	CTSSLAGGRGTGELFF	.	.	TRBV5-1	TRBJ2-2	16
TGTGCCAGCAGTACGCCGAGGGGACAGGGGTATAATTCACCCCTCCACTTT	CASSTPRGQGYNSPLHF	.	TRBD1	TRBV12-3/TRBV12-4	TRBJ1-6	17
TGTGCCAGCAGCCGTGGGAAGGAGGGCTACACCTTC	CASSRGKEGYTF	few	.	TRBV3-1	TRBJ1-2	12
TGCGCCAGCAGCCAAGCTTTAAGGGGGCCGACTGAAGCTTTCTTT	CASSQALRGPTEAFF	.	TRBD1	TRBV4-3	TRBJ1-1	15
TGCAGTGGTAGGAAGTCCACAGATACGCAGTATTTT	CSGRKSTDTQYF	many	.	TRBV20-1	TRBJ2-3	12
TGTGCCAGCAGCCCCAGTGGGGACAGGGACTACGAGCAGTACTTC	CASSPSGDRDYEQYF	.	TRBD1	TRBV7-6	TRBJ2-7	15
TGTGCCAGCAGTTTAAACGGGGAGCTGTACCAAGAGACCCAGTACTTC	CASSLNGELYQETQYF	.	.	TRBV12-3/TRBV12-4	TRBJ2-5	16
TGCGCCAGCAGCTTGGGGGGACAGGGATCGGATACGCAGTATTTT	CASSLGGQGSDTQYF	few	TRBD1	TRBV5-1	TRBJ2-3	15
TGTGCCAGCAGCTTAGCGGGACTCGGGGGTTTGGAGACCCAGTACTTC	CASSLAGLGGLETQYF	.	.	TRBV7-3	TRBJ2-5	16
TGTGCCAGCAGTTACCAGACTGGGCTGCGAGAGCAGTACTTC	CASSYQTGLREQYF	many	.	TRBV6-2/TRBV6-3	TRBJ2-7	14
TGTGCCAGCAGCCTCGGACAGGGGACGAACACCGGGGAGCTGTTTTTT	CASSLGQGTNTGELFF	few	TRBD1	TRBV7-6	TRBJ2-2	16
TGTGCCAGCAGCTTAAGGGGGGGGGCGTTCGAGCCCCAGTACTTC	CASSLRGGAFEPQYF	few	.	TRBV7-9	TRBJ2-5	15
TGTGCCAGCAGCGTGGGACAGAACCGCACTCTTCACTATGGCTACACCTTC	CASSVGQNRTLHYGYTF	many	TRBD1	TRBV7-6	TRBJ1-2	17
TGTGCCAGCGGAGGGGCGCGTTTCACTGAAGCTTTCTTT	CASGGARFTEAFF	.	.	TRBV6-1	TRBJ1-1	13
TGTGCCAGCTCTCCCTCGGGGATCTCTGGAAACACCATATATTTT	CASSPSGISGNTIYF	.	.	TRBV28	TRBJ1-3	15
TGCAGTGCTAGTGTGATAGAAGGCGGCGAGCAGTACTTC	CSASVIEGGEQYF	.	.	TRBV20-1	TRBJ2-7	13
TGCGCCAGCAGCCCCACGGGACTTTTCAATCAGCCCCAGCATTTT	CASSPTGLFNQPQHF	.	.	TRBV5-1	TRBJ1-5	15
TGCAGTGCTAGCCGACAGTCTGGAGGCACTGAAGCTTTCTTT	CSASRQSGGTEAFF	few	.	TRBV20-1	TRBJ1-1	14
TGTGCCAGCAGTCGGAGGGCTGCCGAGTTGGGAGAGACCCAGTACTTC	CASSRRAAELGETQYF	.	.	TRBV7-6	TRBJ2-5	16
TGTGCCAGCAGTTTAAAGGGTCAGGGCGGTCAGCCCCAGCATTTT	CASSLKGQGGQPQHF	many	.	TRBV12-3/TRBV12-4	TRBJ1-5	15